The T cell receptor (beta chain) under discussion was sequenced for a study of T cells in Graves' hyperthyroidism and ophthalmopathy. Notes on the study in general: Prediction of ophthalmopathy progression came a median roughly 6.4 months pre-onset.

The CDR3 runs to 12 residues. Germline V CDR1 and CDR2: SQVTM, ANQGSEA. V was cut by 4 bases and J by 4 bases, with 10 bases left in between. This clonotype was detected many times. As yet, its antigen is unknown. Researchers amplified the TCR beta CDR3 regions from RNA transcripts. The primer set for the first-round RT-PCR of the TCR CDR3 was HTBI. MiXCR was run by TCRdb on the multiplex PCR reads, yielding one entry per CDR3 protein. The sample has hundreds of thousands of distinct CDR3 sequences; approximately 36% are singletons. The PBMCs were sourced from fresh peripheral blood (approximately 10 ml).

The chain has TRBV29-1 and TRBJ1-2, with D possibly TRBD1 on 6 matching bases. The sequence was collected from a woman in her forties with Graves' hyperthyroidism. Sequencing was performed on blood. This CDR3 is CSVVQGAYGYTF. The CDR3 DNA is TGCAGCGTTGTACAGGGAGCCTATGGCTACACCTTC.